These 8 T cell receptor beta chains share one sample of origin, sequenced in a study of response to subunit inactivated influenza vaccine. In TCRdb, the RT-PCR reads were re-called with MiXCR into one record per CDR3 protein. The top ten clones hold roughly 14% of a sample with under 550,000 distinct CDR3 sequences, roughly 7.9% of them seen once. The sequencing used PBMCs from blood, collected less than 25 months after vaccination. Source of these receptors: a man aged 50-75 years who received an inactivated influenza vaccine.

J is TRBJ1-1 and V is TRBV2; D possibly corresponds to TRBD1 (5 bases). Trimming shortened V by 6 bases and J by 0 bases, and 8 bases separated the two germline ends. There are 13 residues in the CDR3. Per germline, CDR1 SNHLY and CDR2 FYNNEI. Written as DNA, the CDR3 is TGTGCCAGCAGGAACAGGTTGAACACTGAAGCTTTCTTT. It translates to CASRNRLNTEAFF.

This clonotype was observed at least ten times. The junction and the germline gene differ at one end; a read error may be behind it. This chain connects TRBV7-2 to TRBJ2-1, with 7 nucleotides matching TRBD2. CDR1 is SGHTA, CDR2 FQGNSA, per germline. There are 16 residues in the CDR3. The CDR3 loop is CASSLAASGGYNEQFF. In nucleotides, the CDR3 is TGCGCCAGCAGCTTGGCGGCTAGCGGAGGCTACAATGAGCAGTTCTTC.

The rearrangement joins TRBV7-7 to TRBJ1-4; the match to TRBD1 covers 7 bases. This CDR3 is built from 15 residues. Germline CDR1 SSHAT, CDR2 FNYEAQ (reference sequence). Germline trimming cut 1 base from V and 5 bases from J; bases unmatched to any gene: 4. The chain's CDR3 is CASSLGQGRNEKLFF. Written as DNA, the CDR3 is TGTGCCAGCAGCTTAGGACAGGGCCGGAATGAAAAACTGTTTTTT.

This clonotype was counted ten times or more. V usage is TRBV29-1 and J usage is TRBJ2-5; 7 bases match TRBD1. The CDR3 is made up of 13 amino acids. Germline lookup yields CDR1 SQVTM and CDR2 ANQGSEA. The J segment lost 2 bases and the V segment lost 6 bases, leaving 6 bases of the junction unmatched. CDR3: CSVRDSRQETQYF. The CDR3 DNA reads as TGCAGCGTGAGGGACAGCAGGCAAGAGACCCAGTACTTC.

This clonotype turned up a few times. CDR3 in amino acids: CASSYSMLRHKETQYF. CDR3 bases: TGTGCCAGCAGTTACTCGATGTTGAGGCATAAAGAGACCCAGTACTTC. The gene calls are TRBV6-5 and TRBJ2-5; D gene uncertain. The length of the CDR3 is 16 residues. Germline CDR1 is MNHEY and CDR2 is SVGAGI. Trimming took off 0 bases at V and 3 bases at J, with 14 bases between the two ends.

This clonotype was recorded at least ten times. This chain links TRBV5-1 with TRBJ2-1; 7 bases map to TRBD2. Germline V gene data show CDR1 as SGHRS and CDR2 as YFSETQ. The V segment lost 4 bases and the J segment 5 bases; nucleotides outside the gene matches: 6. The CDR3 consists of 14 residues. CDR3 bases: TGCGCCAGCAGCCCGGGGGGAACCGACAATGAGCAGTTCTTC. It codes for CASSPGGTDNEQFF.

V is TRBV20-1 and J is TRBJ2-1, with TRBD2 matching over 7 bases. The CDR3 runs 16 residues. The ends lost 0 bases at V and 6 bases at J; junction bases unmatched: 11. Germline CDR1 DFQATT, CDR2 SNEGSKA (reference sequence). The CDR3 DNA reads as TGCAGTGCTAGAGAGCGCCGGCGGGAGCAGCTCAATGAGCAGTTCTTC. It is translated as CSARERRREQLNEQFF.

This clonotype came up a few times. The chain employs TRBV20-1 and TRBJ2-4, with 7 bases that match TRBD2. Trimming took 3 bases from V and 10 from J; bases not matched to a gene: 9. The CDR3 loop spans 13 amino acids. Germline V gene lookup returns CDR1 DFQATT and CDR2 SNEGSKA (reference sequence). As DNA, the CDR3 is TGCAGTGCTAGCCCTAGCGGCGAGCGAATTCAGTACTTC. The encoded protein is CSASPSGERIQYF.